The 18 T cell receptor beta chains below all came from one sample that was sequenced in a study of blood T cell repertoires in COVID-19. Profiling relied on immunoSEQ multiplex PCR, and the TCRdb table lists in-frame clones only, not all of them. The sample carries 200,000 to 300,000 clones, about 82% recorded once. The sample consisted of peripheral blood. The receptor source for this set is a woman older than 75 with COVID-19, enrolled during active disease.

Here the CDR3 reads CASSYSSGTGNSPLHF. The CDR3 nucleotides read TGTGCCAGCAGTTACTCGTCCGGGACAGGGAATTCACCCCTCCACTTT. This chain uses TRBV28 with TRBJ1-6; the match to TRBD1 covers 9 bases. V lost 4 bases and J lost 7; bases outside the gene matches: 8. The V gene's germline CDR1 is MDHEN and CDR2 SYDVKM. This CDR3 has 16 residues. The whole variable domain, filled in from reference TRBV28 and TRBJ1-6, reads DVKVTQSSRYLVKRTGEKVFLECVQDMDHENMFWYRQDPGLGLRLIYFSYDVKMKEKGDIPEGYSVSREKKERFSLILESASTNQTSMYLCASSYSSGTGNSPLHFGNGTRLTVT.

The chain joins TRBV5-1 to TRBJ2-1; 10 nucleotides agree with TRBD2. The J segment lost 4 bases and the V segment lost 7 bases, leaving 8 bases of the junction unmatched. The CDR3 runs to 15 residues. Germline assignment: CDR1 SGHRS and CDR2 YFSETQ. CDR3 protein: CASAAASGGYNEQFF. In DNA form, the CDR3 reads TGCGCCAGCGCCGCGGCTAGCGGGGGTTACAATGAGCAGTTCTTC. Full variable domain (outside the CDR3, taken from reference TRBV5-1 and TRBJ2-1): KAGVTQTPRYLIKTRGQQVTLSCSPISGHRSVSWYQQTPGQGLQFLFEYFSETQRNKGNFPGRFSGRQFSNSRSEMNVSTLELGDSALYLCASAAASGGYNEQFFGPGTRLTVL.

Written as DNA, the CDR3 is TGTGCCAGCAGTCTCGGGTTAATGAATTCACCCCTCCACTTT. Its translation is CASSLGLMNSPLHF. The rearrangement joins TRBV14 to TRBJ1-6; D is uncertain. CDR1 and CDR2 from the germline V gene are SGHDN and FVKESK. V lost 6 bases and J lost 7, with 13 bases in between. CDR3 size: 14 residues.

This chain connects TRBV18 to TRBJ1-2, with D unclear. CDR1 KGHSH and CDR2 LQKENI come from the germline V gene. CDR3 length: 15 amino acids. Trimming took 3 bases from V and 8 from J, leaving 19 bases between them. The DNA for the CDR3 is TGTGCCAGCTCACCTGAGGCACGCGAGGCACTAGGCTACACCTTC. Protein product: CASSPEAREALGYTF.

Note on this clone: This CDR3 fails to terminate in the conserved phenylalanine or tryptophan, so it likely reflects a read error. The DNA is left out, because the CDR3 cannot be placed on it with certainty; the CDR3 is given as TCRdb lists it. The chain joins TRBV28 to TRBJ2-6; the DNA was not used to check the table's D call, TRBD2. The germline gives CDR1 MDHEN, CDR2 SYDVKM. The CDR3 has 8 residues if both end residues are counted. CDR3 in amino acids: CASSRGYV.

This chain links TRBV18 with TRBJ2-7, with TRBD2 matching over 11 bases. Trimming at V came to 4 bases and at J to 5 bases, leaving 4 bases not matched to a gene. From germline, CDR1 is KGHSH and CDR2 LQKENI. This CDR3 has 14 residues. CDR3 sequence: CASSQLAGVDEQYF. The CDR3 nucleotides are TGTGCCAGCTCACAACTAGCGGGGGTAGACGAGCAGTACTTC.

This chain uses TRBV5-3 with TRBJ1-2, with D possibly matching TRBD1 (5 bases). TRBV5-3 is an ORF, and what it does is uncertain. CDR3 length equals 14 residues. V dropped 2 bases and J dropped 4 bases, with 12 bases sitting between them. The CDR3 is CARSLRQPRYGYTF. CDR3 nucleotides: TGTGCCAGAAGCTTAAGACAGCCTCGCTATGGCTACACCTTC.

The chain recombines TRBV11-2 with TRBJ2-5; D possibly corresponds to TRBD1 (6 bases). CDR1 SGHAT and CDR2 FQNNGV come from the germline V gene. The CDR3 loop spans 14 amino acids. The V end lost 4 bases, the J end lost 2 bases, and 11 bases lay between the germline ends. This CDR3 is CASSSGQIQETQYF. The CDR3 DNA reads as TGTGCCAGCAGCTCTGGACAGATTCAAGAGACCCAGTACTTC.

This chain uses TRBV3-1 (or the pseudogene TRBV3-2) with TRBJ2-5; 7 nucleotides align to TRBD2. J gave up 2 bases and V 3 bases, and 6 bases lay outside the gene matches. Germline-derived CDR1 and CDR2 are LGHDT and YNNKEL (reference sequence). The CDR3 is 15 amino acids. In DNA, the CDR3 is TGTGCCAGCAGCCAGGTAGGAGCGGGGCAAGAGACCCAGTACTTC. This sequence encodes CASSQVGAGQETQYF.

V is TRBV28 and J is TRBJ1-1; maybe TRBD1 (5 bases). V gave up 4 bases and J gave up 1 base, with 13 bases separating them. This CDR3 has 15 amino acids. The germline V gene encodes CDR1 MDHEN and CDR2 SYDVKM. The CDR3 loop is CASSYDSSPNTEAFF. CDR3 DNA sequence: TGTGCCAGCAGTTATGACAGCTCGCCGAACACTGAAGCTTTCTTT. Combining the CDR3 with reference TRBV28 and TRBJ1-1 gives the whole variable domain DVKVTQSSRYLVKRTGEKVFLECVQDMDHENMFWYRQDPGLGLRLIYFSYDVKMKEKGDIPEGYSVSREKKERFSLILESASTNQTSMYLCASSYDSSPNTEAFFGQGTRLTVV.

The chain recombines TRBV2 with TRBJ2-2, with a possible D match to TRBD2 (5 bases). Germline CDR1 and CDR2: SNHLY and FYNNEI. CDR3 length: 15 amino acids. V lost 2 bases and J 0 bases, leaving 7 bases between the germline ends. In DNA, the CDR3 is TGTGCCAGCAGTGAAATCGGGGCGAACACCGGGGAGCTGTTTTTT. It is translated as CASSEIGANTGELFF.

The chain has TRBV3-1 (or the pseudogene TRBV3-2) and TRBJ1-1, with 7 bases lining up with TRBD1. Germline values: CDR1 LGHDT, CDR2 YNNKEL (reference sequence). The ends lost 4 bases at V and 5 bases at J; junction bases unmatched: 7. There are 14 residues in the CDR3. The DNA for the CDR3 is TGTGCCAGCAGCCTACAGACAGGGATGACTGAAGCTTTCTTT. This gives the protein CASSLQTGMTEAFF.

A single count supports this clone. The genes are TRBV7-2 and TRBJ2-4; maybe TRBD2 (6 bases). Looked up from germline, CDR1 is SGHTA and CDR2 is FQGNSA. Trimming removed 5 bases from V and 0 bases from J, with 14 bases in between. CDR3 length: 16 amino acids. CDR3 bases: TGTGCCAGCAGCCCCCAGGAGGGTCTAGCCAAAAACATTCAGTACTTC. Translation gives CASSPQEGLAKNIQYF.

The gene calls are TRBV11-2 and TRBJ1-3, with D unclear. The V end was cut by 1 base, the J end by 3 bases, with 4 bases between. This CDR3 is 13 amino acids long. The V gene's germline CDR1 is SGHAT and CDR2 FQNNGV. The CDR3 spells CASSLVLGNTIYF. The CDR3 DNA reads as TGTGCCAGCAGCTTAGTTCTTGGAAACACCATATATTTT.

V usage is TRBV2 and J usage is TRBJ1-2, with D possibly being TRBD1 (5 bases). Germline lookup yields CDR1 SNHLY and CDR2 FYNNEI. The length of the CDR3 is 14 residues. V shed 7 bases and J shed 5 bases, with 17 bases lying between them. The CDR3 DNA is TGTGCCAGCAAATTGGAGCAGGGAAGGTATGGCTACACCTTC. It encodes CASKLEQGRYGYTF.

The chain employs TRBV5-1 and TRBJ2-2; 9 nucleotides agree with TRBD2. CDR1 is SGHRS, CDR2 YFSETQ, per germline. With V trimmed by 0 bases and J by 6 bases, 9 bases remained unmatched. The CDR3 length is 17 residues. CDR3 residues: CASSLADTSGFAGELFF. In DNA form, the CDR3 reads TGCGCCAGCAGCTTGGCCGATACTAGCGGGTTCGCCGGGGAGCTGTTTTTT. The variable domain in full, completed from reference TRBV5-1 and TRBJ2-2, reads KAGVTQTPRYLIKTRGQQVTLSCSPISGHRSVSWYQQTPGQGLQFLFEYFSETQRNKGNFPGRFSGRQFSNSRSEMNVSTLELGDSALYLCASSLADTSGFAGELFFGEGSRLTVL.

The DNA for the CDR3 is TGTGCCACCGGGGGAGCGGGGTTAGGGTCAGATACGCAGTATTTT. Its protein product is CATGGAGLGSDTQYF. J is TRBJ2-3 and V is TRBV24-1, with TRBD2 matching over 7 bases. The CDR3 has 15 amino acids. The germline CDR1 and CDR2 sequences are KGHDR and SFDVKD. Germline trimming cut 9 bases from V and 4 bases from J; bases unmatched to any gene: 12.

The chain has TRBV5-1 and TRBJ1-2, with D possibly being TRBD1 (5 bases). Germline-derived CDR1 and CDR2 are SGHRS and YFSETQ. V was cut by 0 bases and J by 3 bases, with 6 bases left in between. The CDR3 consists of 13 residues. As DNA, the CDR3 is TGCGCCAGCAGCTTGGAAGGGGACTATGGCTACACCTTC. Amino acids: CASSLEGDYGYTF.